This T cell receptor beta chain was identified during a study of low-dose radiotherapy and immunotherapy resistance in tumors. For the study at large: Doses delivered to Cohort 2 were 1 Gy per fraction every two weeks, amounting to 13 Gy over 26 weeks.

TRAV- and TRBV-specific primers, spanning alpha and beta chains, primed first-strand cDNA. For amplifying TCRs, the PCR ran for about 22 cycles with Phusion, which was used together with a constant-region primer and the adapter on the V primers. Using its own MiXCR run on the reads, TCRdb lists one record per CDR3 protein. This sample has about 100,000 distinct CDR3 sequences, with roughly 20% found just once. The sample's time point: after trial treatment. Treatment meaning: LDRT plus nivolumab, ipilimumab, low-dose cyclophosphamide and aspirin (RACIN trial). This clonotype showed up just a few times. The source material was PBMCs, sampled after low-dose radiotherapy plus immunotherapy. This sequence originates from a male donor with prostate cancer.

CDR3: CASSVGGSKGLGEQYF. DNA of the CDR3: TGTGCCAGCAGCGTAGGGGGCAGCAAGGGTTTGGGCGAGCAGTACTTC. The chain has TRBV9 and TRBJ2-7, with D perhaps matching TRBD1 (5 bases). From germline, CDR1 is SGDLS and CDR2 YYNGEE. Between the trimmed V and J ends, which lost 0 bases and 6 bases, there was a span of 19 bases. The CDR3 runs to 16 residues.